The 8 T cell receptor beta chains below come from one sample, sequenced in a study of blood T cells in healthy people across ages. The use of a sample-barcoded 5' primer and a J-beta primer mix characterized a second PCR of 7 to 11 cycles. A single record per CDR3 protein comes from TCRdb applying MiXCR to the 5' RACE reads. Altogether about 730,000 distinct CDR3 sequences are present, 40% to 45% being singletons, with the ten largest covering roughly 20%. The sample comprised blood. These receptors were taken from a woman in her fifties or sixties in good health.

The sample holds a few counts of this clonotype. The CDR3 nucleotides read TGTGCTACCAACGTCCAGGGGAGCTCCTACAATGAGCAGTTCTTC. This codes for CATNVQGSSYNEQFF. The chain has TRBV10-3 and TRBJ2-1, with D possibly matching TRBD1 (6 bases). The CDR3 is 15 amino acids. The germline CDR1 and CDR2 sequences are ENHRY and SYGVKD.

In regard to this clonotype: This clone may be a read error of a much larger clone one base away. This sequence joins TRBV12-3 or TRBV12-4 and TRBJ2-5; D unclear. Gene TRBJ2-7 matches the end of the DNA better, so the J call may be wrong. CDR3 length: 12 amino acids. Written as DNA, the CDR3 is TGTGCCAGCAGGTTAGTGGTCTACGAGCAGTACTTC. Its translation is CASRLVVYEQYF.

This clonotype was counted a few times. The genes are TRBV5-1 and TRBJ2-4, with 8 bases that match TRBD1. The CDR3 consists of 14 residues. Germline-derived CDR1 and CDR2 are SGHRS and YFSETQ. The J segment lost 13 bases and the V segment lost 3 bases, leaving 12 bases of the junction unmatched. CDR3 loop: CASSSSTGVWEQYF. The CDR3 nucleotides are TGCGCCAGCAGCTCCTCGACAGGGGTTTGGGAGCAGTACTTC. Full variable domain (rest looked up from reference TRBV5-1 and TRBJ2-4): KAGVTQTPRYLIKTRGQQVTLSCSPISGHRSVSWYQQTPGQGLQFLFEYFSETQRNKGNFPGRFSGRQFSNSRSEMNVSTLELGDSALYLCASSSSTGVWEQYFGAGTRLSVL.

This clonotype was seen ten or more times. The chain recombines TRBV20-1 with TRBJ2-1; no clear D gene. The CDR3 is made up of 10 amino acids. Germline V CDR1 and CDR2: DFQATT, SNEGSKA (reference sequence). Trimming pared 6 bases from V and 7 bases from J, leaving 7 bases between. The CDR3 protein is CSAQWNEQFF. CDR3 nucleotide sequence: TGCAGTGCCCAGTGGAATGAGCAGTTCTTC.

The V gene is TRBV7-9, the J gene TRBJ2-4; TRBD1 aligns across 8 bases. The germline V gene encodes CDR1 SEHNR and CDR2 FQNEAQ (reference sequence). Trimming took 5 bases from V and 1 from J; bases not matched to a gene: 7. The CDR3 sequence is 16 residues long. The CDR3 loop is CASSIGQGEAKNIQYF. CDR3 nucleotides: TGTGCCAGCAGCATCGGACAGGGCGAGGCCAAAAACATTCAGTACTTC.

This chain connects TRBV9 to TRBJ2-7; D possibly matches TRBD1 or TRBD2 (5 bases each). The CDR3 is made up of 15 amino acids. The germline V gene encodes CDR1 SGDLS and CDR2 YYNGEE. V lost 4 bases and J lost 0, with 14 bases in between. CDR3 nucleotide sequence: TGTGCCAGCAGCCCGTTTGAAGGGACCTCCTACGAGCAGTACTTC. Translated: CASSPFEGTSYEQYF.

This clonotype was observed a few times. V is TRBV9 and J is TRBJ2-5, with D perhaps matching TRBD2 (5 bases). The germline V gene has CDR1 SGDLS and CDR2 YYNGEE. V shed 4 bases and J shed 11 bases, with 30 bases lying between them. This CDR3 has 17 amino acids. The CDR3 protein is CASSPRGSGITVQEQYF. The CDR3 DNA reads as TGTGCCAGCAGCCCCCGAGGGAGCGGAATTACAGTTCAGGAGCAGTACTTC.

J is TRBJ2-6 and V is TRBV19; D is ambiguous. Germline V gives CDR1 LNHDA, CDR2 SQIVND (reference sequence). The CDR3 length is 17 residues. Trimming removed 3 bases from V and 0 bases from J, with 12 bases in between. The CDR3 spells CASSMWSSPSGANVLTF. The CDR3 DNA reads as TGTGCCAGTAGTATGTGGTCCAGTCCCTCTGGGGCCAACGTCCTGACTTTC.